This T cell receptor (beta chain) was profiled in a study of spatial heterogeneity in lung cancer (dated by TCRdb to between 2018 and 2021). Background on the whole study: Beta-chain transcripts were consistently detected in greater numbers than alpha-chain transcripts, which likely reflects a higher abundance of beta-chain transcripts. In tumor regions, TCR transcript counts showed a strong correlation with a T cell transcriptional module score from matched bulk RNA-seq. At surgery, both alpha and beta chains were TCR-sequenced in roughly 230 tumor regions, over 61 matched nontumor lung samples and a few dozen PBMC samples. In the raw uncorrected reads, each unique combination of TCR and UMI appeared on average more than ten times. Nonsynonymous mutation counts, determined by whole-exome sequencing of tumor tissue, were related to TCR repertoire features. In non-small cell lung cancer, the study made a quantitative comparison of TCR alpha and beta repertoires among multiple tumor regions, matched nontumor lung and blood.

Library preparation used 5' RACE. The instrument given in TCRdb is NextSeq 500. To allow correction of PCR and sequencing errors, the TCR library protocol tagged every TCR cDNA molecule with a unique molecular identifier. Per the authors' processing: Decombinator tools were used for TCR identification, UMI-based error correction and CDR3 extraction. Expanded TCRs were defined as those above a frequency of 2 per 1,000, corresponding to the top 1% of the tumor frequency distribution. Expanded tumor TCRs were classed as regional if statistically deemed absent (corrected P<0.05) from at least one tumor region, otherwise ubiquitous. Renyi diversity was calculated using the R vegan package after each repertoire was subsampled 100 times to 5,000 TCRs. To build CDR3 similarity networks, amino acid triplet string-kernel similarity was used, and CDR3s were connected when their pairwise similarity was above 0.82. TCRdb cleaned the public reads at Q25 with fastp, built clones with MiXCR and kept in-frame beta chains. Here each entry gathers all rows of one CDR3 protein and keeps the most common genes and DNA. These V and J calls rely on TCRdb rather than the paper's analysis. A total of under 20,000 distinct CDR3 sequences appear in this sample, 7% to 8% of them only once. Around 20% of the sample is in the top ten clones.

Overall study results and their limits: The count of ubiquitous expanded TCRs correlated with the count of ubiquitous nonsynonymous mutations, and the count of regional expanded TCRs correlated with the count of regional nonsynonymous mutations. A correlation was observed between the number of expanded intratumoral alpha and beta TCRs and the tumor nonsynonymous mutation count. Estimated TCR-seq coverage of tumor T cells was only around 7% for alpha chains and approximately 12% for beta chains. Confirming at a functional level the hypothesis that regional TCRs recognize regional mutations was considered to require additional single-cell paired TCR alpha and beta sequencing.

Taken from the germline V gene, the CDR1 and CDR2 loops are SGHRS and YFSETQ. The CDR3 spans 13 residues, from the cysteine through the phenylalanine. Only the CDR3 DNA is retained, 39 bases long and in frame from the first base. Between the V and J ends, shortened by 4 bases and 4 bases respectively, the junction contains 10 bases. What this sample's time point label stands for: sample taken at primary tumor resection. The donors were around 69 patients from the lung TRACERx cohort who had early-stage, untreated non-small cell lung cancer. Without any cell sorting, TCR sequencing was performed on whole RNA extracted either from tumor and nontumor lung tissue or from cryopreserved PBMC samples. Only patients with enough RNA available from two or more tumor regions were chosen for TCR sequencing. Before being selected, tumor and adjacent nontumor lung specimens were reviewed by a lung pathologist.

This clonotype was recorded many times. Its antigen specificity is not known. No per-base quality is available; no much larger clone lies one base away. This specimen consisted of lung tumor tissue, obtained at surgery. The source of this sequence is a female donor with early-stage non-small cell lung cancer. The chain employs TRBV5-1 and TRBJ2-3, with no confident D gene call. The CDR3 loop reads CASSEAHPDTQYF. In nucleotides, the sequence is TGCGCCAGCAGCGAGGCCCACCCAGATACGCAGTATTTT.